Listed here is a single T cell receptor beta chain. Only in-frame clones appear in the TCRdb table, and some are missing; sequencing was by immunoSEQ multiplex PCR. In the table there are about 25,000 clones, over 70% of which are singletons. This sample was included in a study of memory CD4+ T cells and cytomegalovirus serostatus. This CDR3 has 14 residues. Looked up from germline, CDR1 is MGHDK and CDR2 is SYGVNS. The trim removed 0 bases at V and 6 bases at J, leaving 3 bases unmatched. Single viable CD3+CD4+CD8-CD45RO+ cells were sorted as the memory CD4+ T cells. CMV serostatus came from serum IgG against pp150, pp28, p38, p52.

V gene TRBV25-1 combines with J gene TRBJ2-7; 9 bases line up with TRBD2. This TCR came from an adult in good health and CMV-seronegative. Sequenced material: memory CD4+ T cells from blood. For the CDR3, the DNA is TGTGCCAGCAGTGAATACGCGGGAGGGCGCGAGCAGTACTTC. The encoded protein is CASSEYAGGREQYF.